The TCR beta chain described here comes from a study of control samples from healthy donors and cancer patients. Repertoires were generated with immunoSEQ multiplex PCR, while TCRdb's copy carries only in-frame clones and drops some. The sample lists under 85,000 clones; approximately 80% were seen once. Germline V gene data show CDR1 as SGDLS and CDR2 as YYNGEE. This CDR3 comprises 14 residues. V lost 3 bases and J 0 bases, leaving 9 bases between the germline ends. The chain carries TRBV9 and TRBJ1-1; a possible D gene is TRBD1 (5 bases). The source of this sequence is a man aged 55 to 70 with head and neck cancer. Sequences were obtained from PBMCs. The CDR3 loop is CASSGQLLNTEAFF. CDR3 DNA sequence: TGTGCCAGCAGCGGACAGCTATTGAACACTGAAGCTTTCTTT.